The clone carrying this T cell receptor beta chain was seen at least ten times. This record comes from a study of T-cell memory formation after mild COVID-19. TCRdb re-analysed the 5' RACE reads in MiXCR, keeping a single row per CDR3 protein. The sample lists about 110,000 distinct CDR3 sequences; roughly a sixth were seen once. Trimming removed 3 bases at V and 2 bases at J, with 10 bases between. This CDR3 spans 14 amino acids. Germline CDR1 and CDR2: SGHRS and YFSETQ. The rearrangement links TRBV5-1 to TRBJ2-3; TRBD1 might be the D (5 bases). The clonotype comes from a man aged 18 to 29 who had mild COVID-19 (a few samples of this study predate the infection). Cell type and time point are not known. The sequenced sample was PBMCs or a T cell subset sorted from them (not recorded which). In DNA, the CDR3 is TGCGCCAGCAGCTCCGACAGTGTCACAGATACGCAGTATTTT. Protein sequence: CASSSDSVTDTQYF.